The text below deals with one TCR beta chain. The CDR3 is 13 amino acids. V shed 6 bases and J shed 6 bases, with 12 bases lying between them. Germline loops: CDR1 MNHEY, CDR2 SVGEGT. A single record per CDR3 protein comes from TCRdb applying MiXCR to the 5' RACE reads. Of about 240,000 distinct CDR3 sequences listed, about 10% are singletons. The sample belongs to a study of identical twins. The rearrangement joins TRBV6-2 or TRBV6-3 to TRBJ2-4, with D perhaps being TRBD1 or TRBD2 (5 bases each). The specimen sequenced was memory T cells sorted from blood. The receptor's source is a man in his fifties in good health. This chain's CDR3 is CASSPGPPNIQYF. CDR3 coding DNA: TGTGCCAGCAGCCCGGGACCTCCAAACATTCAGTACTTC.